The clone carrying this TCR beta chain was seen only once. Methods used by the authors: Amplification with reference gene primers provided the estimates of nucleated cell counts. Clones were sequenced by immunoSEQ multiplex PCR, and TCRdb holds only the in-frame ones, with some missing. Clone size and V and J calls were adopted from that table, with D and trimming inferred from the DNA. The sample lists about 47,000 clones, roughly 86% seen once, with 3% in the top ten. J lost 0 bases, V lost 5 bases, and 9 bases had no gene match. This CDR3 has 17 residues. Germline loops: CDR1 SGHAT, CDR2 FQNNGV. This entry belongs to a study of blood T cell repertoires in COVID-19. In the study overall: Researchers got acute and convalescent COVID-19 samples from the United States, Italy and Spain. In each case, the material was cDNA or gDNA derived from T cells, B-cell-depleted T cells, or PBMCs.

V usage is TRBV11-2 and J usage is TRBJ2-2; TRBD2 matches 7 bases. The TCR comes from a man in his forties or fifties with active COVID-19. The source material was peripheral blood. The CDR3 sequence is CASSRRGGTTNTGELFF. DNA of the CDR3: TGTGCCAGCAGCCGAAGGGGAGGGACCACGAACACCGGGGAGCTGTTTTTT.